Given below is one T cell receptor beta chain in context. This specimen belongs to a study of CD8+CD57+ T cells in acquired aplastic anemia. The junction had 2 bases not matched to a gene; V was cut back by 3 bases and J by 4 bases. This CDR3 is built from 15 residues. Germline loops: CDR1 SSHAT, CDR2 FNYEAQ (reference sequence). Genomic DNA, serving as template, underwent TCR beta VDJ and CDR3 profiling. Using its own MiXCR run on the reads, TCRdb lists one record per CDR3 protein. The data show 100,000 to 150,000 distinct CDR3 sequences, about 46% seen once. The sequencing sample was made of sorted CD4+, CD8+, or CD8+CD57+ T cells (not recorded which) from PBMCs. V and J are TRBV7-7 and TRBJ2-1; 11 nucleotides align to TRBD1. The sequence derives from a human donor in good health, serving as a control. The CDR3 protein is CASSFGTGGYNEQFF. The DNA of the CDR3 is TGTGCCAGCAGCTTCGGGACAGGGGGATACAATGAGCAGTTCTTC.